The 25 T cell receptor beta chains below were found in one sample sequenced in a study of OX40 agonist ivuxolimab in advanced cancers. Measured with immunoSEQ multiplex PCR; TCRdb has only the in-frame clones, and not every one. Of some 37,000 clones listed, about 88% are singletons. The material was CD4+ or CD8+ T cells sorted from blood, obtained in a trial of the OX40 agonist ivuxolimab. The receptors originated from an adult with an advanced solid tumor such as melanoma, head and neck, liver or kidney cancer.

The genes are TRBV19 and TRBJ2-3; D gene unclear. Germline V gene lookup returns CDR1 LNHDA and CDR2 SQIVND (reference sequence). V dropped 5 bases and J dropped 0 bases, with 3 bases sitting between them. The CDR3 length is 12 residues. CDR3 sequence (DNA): TGTGCCAGTAGTCGGAGCACAGATACGCAGTATTTT. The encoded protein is CASSRSTDTQYF. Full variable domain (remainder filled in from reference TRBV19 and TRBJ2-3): DGGITQSPKYLFRKEGQNVTLSCEQNLNHDAMYWYRQDPGQGLRLIYYSQIVNDFQKGDIAEGYSVSREKKESFPLTVTSAQKNPTAFYLCASSRSTDTQYFGPGTRLTVL.

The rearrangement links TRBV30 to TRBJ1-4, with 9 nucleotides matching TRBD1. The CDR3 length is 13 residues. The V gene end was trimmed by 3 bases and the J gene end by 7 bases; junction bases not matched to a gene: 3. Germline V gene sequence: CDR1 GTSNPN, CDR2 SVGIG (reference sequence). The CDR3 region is CAWRGQGREKLFF. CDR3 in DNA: TGTGCCTGGAGGGGACAGGGTCGTGAAAAACTGTTTTTT.

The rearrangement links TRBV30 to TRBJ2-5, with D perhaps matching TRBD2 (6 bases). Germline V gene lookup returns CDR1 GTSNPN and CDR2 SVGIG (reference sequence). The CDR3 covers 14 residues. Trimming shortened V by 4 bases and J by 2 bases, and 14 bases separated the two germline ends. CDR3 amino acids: CAWTLAGFQETQYF. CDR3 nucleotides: TGTGCCTGGACGTTGGCGGGGTTTCAAGAGACCCAGTACTTC. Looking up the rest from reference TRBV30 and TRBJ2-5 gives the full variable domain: SQTIHQWPATLVQPVGSPLSLECTVEGTSNPNLYWYRQAAGRGLQLLFYSVGIGQISSEVPQNLSASRPQDRQFILSSKKLLLSDSGFYLCAWTLAGFQETQYFGPGTRLLVL.

The CDR3 nucleotides are TGCGCCAGCAGCCAAGATCCGCGAGGGTCGACGAACACCGGGGAGCTGTTTTTT. Protein sequence: CASSQDPRGSTNTGELFF. The chain employs TRBV4-1 and TRBJ2-2, with D possibly being TRBD2 (5 bases). Per the germline V gene, CDR1 is MGHRA and CDR2 is YSYEKL. The V end was cut by 0 bases, the J end by 0 bases, with 14 bases between. This CDR3 comprises 18 residues.

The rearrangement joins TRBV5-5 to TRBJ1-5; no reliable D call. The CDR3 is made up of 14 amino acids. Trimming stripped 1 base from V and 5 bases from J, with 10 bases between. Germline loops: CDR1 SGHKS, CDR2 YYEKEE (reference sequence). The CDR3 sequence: CASSLHGVDQPQHF. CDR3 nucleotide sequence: TGTGCCAGCAGCTTGCACGGGGTGGATCAGCCCCAGCATTTT.

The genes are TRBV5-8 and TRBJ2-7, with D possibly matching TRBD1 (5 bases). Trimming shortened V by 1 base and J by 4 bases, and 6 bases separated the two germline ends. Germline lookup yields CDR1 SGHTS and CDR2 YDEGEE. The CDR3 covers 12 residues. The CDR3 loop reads CASSLRTYEQYF. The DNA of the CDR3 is TGTGCCAGCAGCTTGAGGACATACGAGCAGTACTTC. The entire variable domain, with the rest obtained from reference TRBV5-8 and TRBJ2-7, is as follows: EAGVTQSPTHLIKTRGQQATLRCSPISGHTSVYWYQQALGLGLQFLLWYDEGEERNRGNFPPRFSGRQFPNYSSELNVNALELEDSALYLCASSLRTYEQYFGPGTRLTVT.

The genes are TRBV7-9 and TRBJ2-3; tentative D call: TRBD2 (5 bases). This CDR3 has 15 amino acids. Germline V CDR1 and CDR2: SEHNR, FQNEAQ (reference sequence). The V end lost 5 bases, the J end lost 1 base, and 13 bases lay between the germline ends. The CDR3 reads CASSNRGQRTDTQYF. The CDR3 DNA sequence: TGTGCCAGCAGCAACCGGGGTCAGCGCACAGATACGCAGTATTTT.

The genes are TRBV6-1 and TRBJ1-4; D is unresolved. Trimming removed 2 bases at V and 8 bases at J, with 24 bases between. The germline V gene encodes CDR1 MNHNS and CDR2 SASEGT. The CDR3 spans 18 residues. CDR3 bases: TGTGCCAGCAGTGAACCCCGAGCGCCGACAAGTTTTTGGGAAAAACTGTTTTTT. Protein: CASSEPRAPTSFWEKLFF.

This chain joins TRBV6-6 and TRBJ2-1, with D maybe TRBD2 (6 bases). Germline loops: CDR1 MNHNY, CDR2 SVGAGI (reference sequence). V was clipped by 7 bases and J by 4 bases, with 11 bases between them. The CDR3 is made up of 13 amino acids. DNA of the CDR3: TGTGCCAGCAACCGGGAGCTTTACAATGAGCAGTTCTTC. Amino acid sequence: CASNRELYNEQFF.

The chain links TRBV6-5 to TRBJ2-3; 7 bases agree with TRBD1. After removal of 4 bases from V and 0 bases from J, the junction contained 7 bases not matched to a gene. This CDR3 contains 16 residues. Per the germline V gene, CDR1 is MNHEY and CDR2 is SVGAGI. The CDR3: CASSFSGQTSTDTQYF. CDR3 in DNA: TGTGCCAGCAGTTTCTCGGGACAGACTAGCACAGATACGCAGTATTTT.

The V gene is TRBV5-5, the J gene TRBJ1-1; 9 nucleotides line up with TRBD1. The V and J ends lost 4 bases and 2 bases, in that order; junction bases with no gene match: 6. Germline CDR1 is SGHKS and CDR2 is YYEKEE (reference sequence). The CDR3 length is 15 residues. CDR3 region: CASSPSTGGNTEAFF. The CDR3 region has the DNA TGTGCCAGCAGCCCTTCGACAGGGGGAAACACTGAAGCTTTCTTT.

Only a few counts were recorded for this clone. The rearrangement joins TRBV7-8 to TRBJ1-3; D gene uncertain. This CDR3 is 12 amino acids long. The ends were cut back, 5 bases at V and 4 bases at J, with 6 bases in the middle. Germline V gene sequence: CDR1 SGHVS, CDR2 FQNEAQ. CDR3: CASSHVGNTIYF. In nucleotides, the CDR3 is TGTGCCAGCAGCCATGTCGGAAACACCATATATTTT.

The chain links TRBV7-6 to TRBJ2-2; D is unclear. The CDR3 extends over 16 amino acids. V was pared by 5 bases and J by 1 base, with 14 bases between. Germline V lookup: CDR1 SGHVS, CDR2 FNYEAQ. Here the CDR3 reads CASSAQSLLNTGELFF. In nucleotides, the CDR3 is TGTGCCAGCAGCGCACAGAGTCTCCTGAACACCGGGGAGCTGTTTTTT.

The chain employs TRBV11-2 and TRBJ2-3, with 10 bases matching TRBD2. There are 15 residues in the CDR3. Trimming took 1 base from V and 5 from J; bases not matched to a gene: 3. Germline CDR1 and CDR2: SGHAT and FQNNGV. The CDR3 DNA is TGTGCCAGCAGCTTAGCTAGCGGGGGAGTAGATACGCAGTATTTT. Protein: CASSLASGGVDTQYF.

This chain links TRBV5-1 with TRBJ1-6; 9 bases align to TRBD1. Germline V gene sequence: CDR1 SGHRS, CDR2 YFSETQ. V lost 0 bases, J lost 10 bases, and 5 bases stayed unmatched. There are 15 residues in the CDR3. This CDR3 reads CASSLGGTGRSPLHF. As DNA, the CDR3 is TGCGCCAGCAGCTTGGGGGGGACAGGGAGGTCACCCCTCCACTTT. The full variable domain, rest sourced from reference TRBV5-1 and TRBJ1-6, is KAGVTQTPRYLIKTRGQQVTLSCSPISGHRSVSWYQQTPGQGLQFLFEYFSETQRNKGNFPGRFSGRQFSNSRSEMNVSTLELGDSALYLCASSLGGTGRSPLHFGNGTRLTVT.

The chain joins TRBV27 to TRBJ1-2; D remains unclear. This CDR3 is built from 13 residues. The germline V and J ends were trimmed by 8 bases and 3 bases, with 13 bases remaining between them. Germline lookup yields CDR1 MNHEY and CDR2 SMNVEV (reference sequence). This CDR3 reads CASYRPGDYGYTF. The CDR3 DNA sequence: TGTGCCAGCTACAGACCAGGAGACTATGGCTACACCTTC.

CDR3 DNA: TGTGCCAGCAGGACAGGGTATTTGGGGGAGCTGTTTTTT. This codes for CASRTGYLGELFF. This chain joins TRBV6-5 and TRBJ2-2, with 7 positions matching TRBD1. The trim removed 6 bases at V and 8 bases at J, leaving 6 bases unmatched. The CDR3 covers 13 residues. In germline, CDR1 is MNHEY, CDR2 SVGAGI.

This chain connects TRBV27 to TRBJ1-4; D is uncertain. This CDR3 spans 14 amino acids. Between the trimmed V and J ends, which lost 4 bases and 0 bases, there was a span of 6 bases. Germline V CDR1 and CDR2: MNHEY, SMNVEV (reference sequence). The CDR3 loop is CASSSFATNEKLFF. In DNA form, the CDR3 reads TGTGCCAGCAGTTCCTTTGCAACTAATGAAAAACTGTTTTTT. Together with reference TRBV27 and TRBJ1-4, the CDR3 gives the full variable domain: EAQVTQNPRYLITVTGKKLTVTCSQNMNHEYMSWYRQDPGLGLRQIYYSMNVEVTDKGDVPEGYKVSRKEKRNFPLILESPSPNQTSLYFCASSSFATNEKLFFGSGTQLSVL.

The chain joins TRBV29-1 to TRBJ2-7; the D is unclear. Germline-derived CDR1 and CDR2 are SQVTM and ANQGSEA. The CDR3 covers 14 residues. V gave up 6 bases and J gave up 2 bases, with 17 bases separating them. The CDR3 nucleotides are TGCAGCGTAGCCGTCCTCGCGGCTGCCTACGAGCAGTACTTC. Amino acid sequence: CSVAVLAAAYEQYF.

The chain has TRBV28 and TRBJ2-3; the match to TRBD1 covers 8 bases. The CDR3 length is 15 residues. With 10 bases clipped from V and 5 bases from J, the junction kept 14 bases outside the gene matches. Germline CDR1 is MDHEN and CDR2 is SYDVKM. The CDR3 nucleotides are TGTGCCACCCTCCTGAACAGGGGGTTAGGAGATACGCAGTATTTT. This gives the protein CATLLNRGLGDTQYF.

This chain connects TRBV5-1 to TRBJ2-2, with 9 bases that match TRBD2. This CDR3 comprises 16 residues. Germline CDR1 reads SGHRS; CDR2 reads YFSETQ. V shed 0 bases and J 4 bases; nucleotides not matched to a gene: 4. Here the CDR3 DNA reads TGCGCCAGCAGCTTGGATGGTAGCGGGAGCACCGGGGAGCTGTTTTTT. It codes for CASSLDGSGSTGELFF.

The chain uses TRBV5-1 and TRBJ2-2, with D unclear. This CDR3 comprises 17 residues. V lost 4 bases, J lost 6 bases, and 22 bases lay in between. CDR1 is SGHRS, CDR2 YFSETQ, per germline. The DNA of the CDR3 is TGCGCCAGCAGCCGACTTCGTACGACACTCCGGGCCGGGGAGCTGTTTTTT. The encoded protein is CASSRLRTTLRAGELFF.

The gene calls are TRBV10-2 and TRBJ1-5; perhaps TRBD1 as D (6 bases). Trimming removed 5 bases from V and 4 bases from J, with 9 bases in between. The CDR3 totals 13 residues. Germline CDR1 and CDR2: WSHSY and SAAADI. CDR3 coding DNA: TGCGCCAGCAGTCCACAGGGAAATCAGCCCCAGCATTTT. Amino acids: CASSPQGNQPQHF.

CDR3 sequence: CASSARAEQYF. CDR3 coding DNA: TGTGCCAGCAGTGCCCGAGCGGAGCAGTACTTC. The V and J genes are TRBV28 and TRBJ2-7, with D unresolved. V was trimmed by 5 bases and J by 7 bases, leaving 9 bases between them. CDR3 length equals 11 residues. The germline CDR1 and CDR2 sequences are MDHEN and SYDVKM. The whole variable domain, remainder taken from reference TRBV28 and TRBJ2-7, is DVKVTQSSRYLVKRTGEKVFLECVQDMDHENMFWYRQDPGLGLRLIYFSYDVKMKEKGDIPEGYSVSREKKERFSLILESASTNQTSMYLCASSARAEQYFGPGTRLTVT.

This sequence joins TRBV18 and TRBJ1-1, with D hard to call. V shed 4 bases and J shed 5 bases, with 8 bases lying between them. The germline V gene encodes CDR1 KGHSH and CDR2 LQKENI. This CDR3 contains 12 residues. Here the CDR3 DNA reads TGTGCCAGCTCACACCCGAATACTGAAGCTTTCTTT. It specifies CASSHPNTEAFF.